The clone carrying this TCR beta chain was seen ten or more times. Germline loops: CDR1 SGDLS, CDR2 YYNGEE. This CDR3 contains 17 residues. V lost 1 base and J 7 bases, leaving 21 bases between the germline ends. This entry is derived from a study of human T cells and chemical hapten exposure. Study in general: The study lasted roughly 26 weeks, and patients were dosed weekly with diphenylcyclopropenone on the scalp throughout.

TCRdb passed the RACE reads through MiXCR, listing each CDR3 protein once. This sample has roughly 50,000 distinct CDR3 sequences, with roughly a tenth found just once. Indicated time point: pre-sensitization, week 0. Documented treatment: therapeutic diphenylcyclopropenone sensitization with weekly scalp DPC. Unfractionated whole blood yielded total RNA. The material sequenced was whole blood, taken in connection with sensitization to the hapten diphenylcyclopropenone (DPC). The gene calls are TRBV9 and TRBJ1-5, with no clear D. This receptor was obtained from a man between 35 and 55 years old with alopecia areata. Some clones in this sample may be carry-over from other donors' samples. CDR3 sequence: CASSVLVGKPLRQPQHF. The CDR3 DNA reads TGTGCCAGCAGCGTACTGGTAGGAAAGCCCCTAAGACAGCCCCAGCATTTT.